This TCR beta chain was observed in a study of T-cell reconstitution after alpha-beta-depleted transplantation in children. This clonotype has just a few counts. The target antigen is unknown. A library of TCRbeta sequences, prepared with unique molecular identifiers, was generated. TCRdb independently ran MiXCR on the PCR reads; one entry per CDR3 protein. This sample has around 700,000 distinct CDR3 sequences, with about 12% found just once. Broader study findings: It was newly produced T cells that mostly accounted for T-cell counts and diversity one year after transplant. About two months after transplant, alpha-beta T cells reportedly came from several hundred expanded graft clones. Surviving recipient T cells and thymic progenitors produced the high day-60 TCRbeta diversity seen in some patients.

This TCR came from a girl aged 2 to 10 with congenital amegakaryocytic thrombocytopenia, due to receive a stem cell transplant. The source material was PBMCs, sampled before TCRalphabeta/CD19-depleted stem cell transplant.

The CDR3 region has the DNA TGTGCCAGCAGACAAGGGACAGGGGTCGGCAATGAGCAGTTCTTC. Translation gives CASRQGTGVGNEQFF. The V gene is TRBV12-3 or TRBV12-4, the J gene TRBJ2-1; TRBD1 matches 10 bases. The CDR3 is made up of 15 amino acids. With 6 bases clipped from V and 6 bases from J, the junction kept 8 bases outside the gene matches.